This T cell receptor beta chain was recovered during a study of cytomegalovirus exposure and HLA in healthy donors. Whole-study results and caveats: Most subjects' HLA-A and HLA-B alleles were reportedly predicted from TCR beta sequences. The study labeled more than 150 TCR beta chains cytomegalovirus-associated. Within an earlier analysis, most TCR beta V segments proved productive either about 87% or about 30% of the time. The study had only CMV serostatus as immune exposure information.

J lost 4 bases, V lost 4 bases, and 11 bases had no gene match. The CDR3 contains 17 residues. CDR1 and CDR2 from the germline V gene are SGDLS and YYNGEE. The PCR had 60 Vbeta and 13 Jbeta primers. Some clones are missing from TCRdb's copy, which holds only in-frame ones; the method was immunoSEQ multiplex PCR. The sample shows tens of thousands of clones, roughly 82% of them seen only once. Turning to this clone: Its antigen is as yet unknown.

The chain employs TRBV9 and TRBJ2-2; 9 nucleotides align to TRBD1. This sequence originates from a man younger than 30 in good health and CMV-seronegative. The specimen was PBMCs. The CDR3 region is CASSPTGQGASTGELFF. The DNA for the CDR3 is TGTGCCAGCAGCCCCACGGGACAGGGAGCGAGCACCGGGGAGCTGTTTTTT.